This T cell receptor beta chain stems from a study of T cell responses to AZD1222 COVID-19 vaccine. On the study more broadly: Analyses pooled second doses at about 4 or about 12 weeks.

Here immunoSEQ multiplex PCR was the method, and the copy in TCRdb shows in-frame clones only, minus some. The sample shows about 120,000 clones, 87% of them seen only once. As for this clone: Antigen: not known.

V shed 7 bases and J shed 0 bases, with 22 bases lying between them. Germline loops: CDR1 MDHEN, CDR2 SYDVKM. The CDR3 consists of 19 residues. General observations from the study: Spike was spanned by vaccine-associated CD4 TCRs, with dominance at 160-218 and 743-854. Spike-specific TCR breadth and depth grew following two AZD1222 doses. The donor group comprised mostly white British people and more females; the analysis possibly underestimated clonal diversity.

V usage is TRBV28 and J usage is TRBJ2-6; D is undetermined. The TCR sequence derives from an adult in good health. The sequencing used peripheral blood, collected on day 0 of AZD1222 vaccination. The CDR3 bases are TGTGCCAGCAACACGCACCGGAACCCGAGGTACTCTGGGGCCAACGTCCTGACTTTC. Protein sequence: CASNTHRNPRYSGANVLTF.